The 12 T cell receptor beta chains reported below all come from one sample, sequenced in a study of CD8 T cells in ankylosing spondylitis. TCRdb reprocessed the 5' RACE reads with MiXCR, giving one entry per CDR3 protein. The sample shows just over 350,000 distinct CDR3 sequences, 20% of them seen only once. Sequencing was carried out using blood, either unsorted or a sorted T cell fraction (not recorded which). The receptor source for this set is a male donor with ankylosing spondylitis or in good health (not recorded which).

This clonotype has only a few counts. The V call is TRBV3-1, the J call TRBJ2-2, with a weak D call TRBD2 (6 bases). Per germline, CDR1 LGHDT and CDR2 YNNKEL (reference sequence). CDR3 size: 17 residues. Between the trimmed V and J ends, which lost 1 base and 2 bases, there was a span of 14 bases. CDR3 in amino acids: CASSQGSRGYNTGELFF. The CDR3, as DNA: TGTGCCAGCAGCCAAGGGAGCCGGGGGTATAACACCGGGGAGCTGTTTTTT.

Ten or more counts support this clonotype. The chain is built from TRBV12-3 or TRBV12-4 and TRBJ2-3; D might be TRBD2 (6 bases). This CDR3 contains 12 residues. V lost 6 bases, J lost 5 bases, and 9 bases lay in between. The CDR3 spells CASSFGGDTQYF. CDR3 bases: TGTGCCAGCAGCTTCGGGGGAGATACGCAGTATTTT.

The CDR3 DNA reads TGCAGCGTGCCCGGACTAGCGGGGGGGAGCTCCTACAATGAGCAGTTCTTC. This codes for CSVPGLAGGSSYNEQFF. V gene TRBV29-1 combines with J gene TRBJ2-1, with 15 bases identical to TRBD2. The V segment lost 6 bases and the J segment 0 bases; nucleotides outside the gene matches: 6. The CDR3 is 17 residues long. Germline V gene sequence: CDR1 SQVTM, CDR2 ANQGSEA.

This chain uses TRBV3-1 with TRBJ1-6; TRBD1 agrees at 7 bases. The V gene end was trimmed by 1 base and the J gene end by 3 bases; junction bases not matched to a gene: 3. This CDR3 is built from 16 residues. Germline V gives CDR1 LGHDT, CDR2 YNNKEL (reference sequence). Here the CDR3 reads CASSQAGTDYNSPLHF. Here the CDR3 DNA reads TGTGCCAGCAGCCAAGCCGGGACAGACTATAATTCACCCCTCCACTTT.

In this sample, this clonotype turned up a few times. J is TRBJ2-5 and V is TRBV7-9; D is uncertain. This CDR3 contains 13 residues. Germline-derived CDR1 and CDR2 are SEHNR and FQNEAQ (reference sequence). Trimming took off 7 bases at V and 0 bases at J, with 9 bases between the two ends. CDR3 nucleotide sequence: TGTGCCAGCACCGATTCGTACCAAGAGACCCAGTACTTC. It specifies CASTDSYQETQYF.

V gene TRBV7-9 combines with J gene TRBJ2-1; D unresolved. This CDR3 is built from 11 residues. V gave up 5 bases and J gave up 9 bases, with 8 bases separating them. The V gene's germline CDR1 is SEHNR and CDR2 FQNEAQ (reference sequence). The DNA of the CDR3 is TGTGCCAGCAGCCGGATTGGTGAGCAGTTCTTC. It is translated as CASSRIGEQFF.

This rearrangement joins TRBV11-3 to TRBJ2-1; possibly TRBD2 for D (5 bases). This CDR3 is 13 amino acids long. V lost 1 base to trimming and J lost 7 bases, with 8 bases between them. The germline gives CDR1 SGHNT, CDR2 YENEEA. The CDR3 DNA sequence: TGTGCCAGCAGCTTAGTCTCGGGGAATGAGCAGTTCTTC. Translation gives CASSLVSGNEQFF.

This clonotype was observed a few times. The chain joins TRBV12-3 or TRBV12-4 to TRBJ1-1, with TRBD1 matching 7 bases. Losses at the gene ends were 6 bases for V and 3 bases for J; bases not matched to a gene: 10. CDR3 size: 15 residues. The CDR3 region has the DNA TGTGCCAGCAGAATCACAGGGGTTTGGGACACTGAAGCTTTCTTT. It is translated as CASRITGVWDTEAFF.

The rearrangement uses TRBV12-3 or TRBV12-4 and TRBJ1-2, with D uncertain. The CDR3 has 14 residues. V was cut by 3 bases and J by 2 bases, with 10 bases left in between. CDR3 sequence: CASSFVDGNYGYTF. DNA of the CDR3: TGTGCCAGCAGTTTCGTGGACGGAAACTATGGCTACACCTTC.

A few counts support this clonotype. This chain connects TRBV29-1 to TRBJ2-1; D is undetermined. CDR1 SQVTM and CDR2 ANQGSEA come from the germline V gene. CDR3 length: 12 residues. V lost 4 bases and J lost 5, with 9 bases in between. The CDR3 spells CSVVWIHNEQFF. In DNA form, the CDR3 reads TGCAGCGTTGTTTGGATCCACAATGAGCAGTTCTTC.

The genes are TRBV7-9 and TRBJ2-2; D is unclear. Per the germline V gene, CDR1 is SEHNR and CDR2 is FQNEAQ (reference sequence). Trimming left V 5 bases short and J 5 bases short, with 9 bases between. The CDR3 consists of 13 residues. The CDR3 DNA is TGTGCCAGCAGCCCGCATCTTACCGGGGAGCTGTTTTTT. Its translation is CASSPHLTGELFF.

This clonotype was observed a handful of times. This chain joins TRBV7-8 and TRBJ2-7; 8 nucleotides agree with TRBD1. V lost 5 bases to trimming and J lost 4 bases; unmatched junction nucleotides: 7. CDR1 SGHVS and CDR2 FQNEAQ come from the germline V gene. This CDR3 region has 14 residues. CDR3 residues: CASSIGTGSYEQYF. Written as DNA, the CDR3 is TGTGCCAGCAGCATAGGGACAGGTTCTTACGAGCAGTACTTC.